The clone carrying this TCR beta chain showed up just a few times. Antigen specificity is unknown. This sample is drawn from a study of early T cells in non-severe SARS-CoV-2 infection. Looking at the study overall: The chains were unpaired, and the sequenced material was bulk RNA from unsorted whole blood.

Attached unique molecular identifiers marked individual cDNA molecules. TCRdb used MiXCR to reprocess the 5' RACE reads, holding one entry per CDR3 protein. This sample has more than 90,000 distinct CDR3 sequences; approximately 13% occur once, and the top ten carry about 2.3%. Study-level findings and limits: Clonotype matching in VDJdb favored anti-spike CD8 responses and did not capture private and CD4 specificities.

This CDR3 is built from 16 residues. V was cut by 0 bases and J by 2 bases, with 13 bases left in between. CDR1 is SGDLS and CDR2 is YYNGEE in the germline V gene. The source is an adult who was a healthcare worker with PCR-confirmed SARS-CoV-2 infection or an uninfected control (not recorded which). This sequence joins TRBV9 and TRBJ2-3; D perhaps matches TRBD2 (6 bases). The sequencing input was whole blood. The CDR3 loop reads CASSVGGGVPTDTQYF. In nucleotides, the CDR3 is TGTGCCAGCAGCGTAGGGGGCGGGGTACCCACAGATACGCAGTATTTT.